Here is one TCR beta chain with its context. The data originate from a study of blood T cell repertoires in COVID-19. The repertoire was sequenced with immunoSEQ multiplex PCR; TCRdb's copy has only in-frame clones and lacks some. The sample consists of about 68,000 clones, approximately 89% of them appearing once. This CDR3 contains 13 residues. The V and J ends lost 2 bases and 1 base respectively, with 5 bases between them. Sequenced: peripheral blood. The clonotype comes from a man in his fifties with active COVID-19. The chain has TRBV12-3 or TRBV12-4 and TRBJ1-1, with D possibly matching TRBD1 (5 bases). CDR3 bases: TGTGCCAGCAGTTTACAGGGGAACACTGAAGCTTTCTTT. Its translation is CASSLQGNTEAFF.